Listed below are T cell receptor beta chains from one sample, sequenced in a study of response to subunit inactivated influenza vaccine. From the RT-PCR reads, TCRdb called clonotypes with MiXCR, one entry per CDR3 protein. In the table there are about 780,000 distinct CDR3 sequences, approximately 17% of which are singletons. Source: PBMCs from blood, taken 4 to 6 days after vaccination. Every receptor here comes from a man aged 50-59 years who received an inactivated influenza vaccine. CDR3s include the opening cysteine and the closing phenylalanine or tryptophan. The D gene is left open where the match is weak. Clone size is given for some rows only: seen once, a few or many times, or a class if the clone is expanded.

clone_size: many; j_call: TRBJ2-2; d_call: NA; v_call: TRBV12-3/TRBV12-4; cdr3_nt: TGTGCCAGCACGTTCAGGGCGAACACCGGGGAGCTGTTTTTT; cdr3_aa: CASTFRANTGELFF
clone_size: few; j_call: TRBJ2-2; d_call: NA; v_call: TRBV20-1; cdr3_nt: TGCAGTGCCGAGCTGGGGCACGGGGAGCTGTTTTTT; cdr3_aa: CSAELGHGELFF
clone_size: NA; j_call: TRBJ2-1; d_call: NA; v_call: TRBV27; cdr3_nt: TGTGCCAGCAGTTTGACGAGATCCGGTGAGCAGTTCTTC; cdr3_aa: CASSLTRSGEQFF
clone_size: NA; j_call: TRBJ2-5; d_call: NA; v_call: TRBV10-3; cdr3_nt: TGTGCCACGCGGGACAGCCAAGAGACCCAGTACTTC; cdr3_aa: CATRDSQETQYF
clone_size: NA; j_call: TRBJ1-1; d_call: NA; v_call: TRBV19; cdr3_nt: TGTGCCAGTAGTGCCGGACGGGGGACTGAAGCTTTCTTT; cdr3_aa: CASSAGRGTEAFF
clone_size: NA; j_call: TRBJ2-3; d_call: NA; v_call: TRBV12-3/TRBV12-4; cdr3_nt: TGTGCCAGCAGTTTAGGAGGAAATAGCGCAGATACGCAGTATTTT; cdr3_aa: CASSLGGNSADTQYF
clone_size: NA; j_call: TRBJ2-1; d_call: NA; v_call: TRBV7-9; cdr3_nt: TGTGCCATGAGCCCCGGACTCCTCTATGAGCAGTTCTTC; cdr3_aa: CAMSPGLLYEQFF
clone_size: NA; j_call: TRBJ2-2; d_call: NA; v_call: TRBV7-9; cdr3_nt: TGTGCCAGCAGCTTAGTAAATTGGGCCGAGAAGGAGCTGTTTTTT; cdr3_aa: CASSLVNWAEKELFF
clone_size: few; j_call: TRBJ2-7; d_call: TRBD2; v_call: TRBV28; cdr3_nt: TGTGCCAGCAGTTTGGCGGCAAGCGGGAGCACCTACGAGCAGTACTTC; cdr3_aa: CASSLAASGSTYEQYF
clone_size: many; j_call: TRBJ2-3; d_call: NA; v_call: TRBV29-1; cdr3_nt: TGCAGCGTTGAAGCCGGGTTCGGAGATACGCAGTATTTT; cdr3_aa: CSVEAGFGDTQYF